Listed here is a single TCR beta chain. The data were taken from a study of control samples from healthy donors and cancer patients. Sequencing was performed with immunoSEQ multiplex PCR; in TCRdb, only in-frame clones are kept and a portion is missing. The sample holds roughly 63,000 clones, around 91% seen once. The sequence derives from a man aged 55-75 years with colorectal cancer. The specimen was PBMCs.

CDR3 nucleotide sequence: TGTGCCAGCAGCTACCTGAGCTCCTACAATGAGCAGTTCTTC. As protein: CASSYLSSYNEQFF. The genes are TRBV11-1 and TRBJ2-1, with D unresolved. The CDR3 consists of 14 residues. The V and J ends lost 4 bases and 0 bases respectively, with 7 bases between them. Germline V CDR1 and CDR2: SGHAT, FQDESV (reference sequence).